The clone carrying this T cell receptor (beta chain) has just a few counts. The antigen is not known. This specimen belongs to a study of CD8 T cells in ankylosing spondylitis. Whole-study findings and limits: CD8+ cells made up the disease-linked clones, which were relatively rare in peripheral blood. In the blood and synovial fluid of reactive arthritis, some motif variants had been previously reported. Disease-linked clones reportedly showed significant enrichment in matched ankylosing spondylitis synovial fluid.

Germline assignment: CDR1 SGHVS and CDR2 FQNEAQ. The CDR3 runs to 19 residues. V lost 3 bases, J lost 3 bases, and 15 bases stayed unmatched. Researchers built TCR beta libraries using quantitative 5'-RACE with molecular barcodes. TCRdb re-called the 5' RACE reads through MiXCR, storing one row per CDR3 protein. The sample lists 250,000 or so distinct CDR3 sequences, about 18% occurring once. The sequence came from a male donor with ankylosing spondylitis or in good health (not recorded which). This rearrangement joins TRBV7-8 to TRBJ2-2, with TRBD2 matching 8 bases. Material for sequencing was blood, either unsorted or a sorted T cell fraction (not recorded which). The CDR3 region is CASSFIPLVGAGDTGELFF. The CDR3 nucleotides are TGTGCCAGCAGCTTCATACCCCTCGTGGGAGCGGGAGACACCGGGGAGCTGTTTTTT.